This T cell receptor beta chain originates from a study of T-cell reconstitution after alpha-beta-depleted transplantation in children (dated by TCRdb to the mid-2010s). In the study overall: Using TCR repertoire profiling, the study quantitatively followed how T-cell immune reconstitution unfolded in children after TCRalphabeta/CD19-depleted allogeneic hematopoietic cell transplantation.

Notes on this clonotype: This clone's antigen is unknown. No much larger clone exists at a distance of one base, and base qualities are not known.

In the germline V gene (reference sequence), CDR1 corresponds to DFQATT and CDR2 to SNEGSKA. The CDR3 covers 16 residues, taking in both the cysteine and the phenylalanine. Only the CDR3 DNA is retained, 48 bases long and in frame from the first base. V is shortened by 0 bases, J by 4 bases, and the region joining them spans 18 bases. Library creation used PCR. Sequenced using an Illumina HiSeq 2500. To normalize quantification of the TCRbeta repertoire, the TCR libraries were built with molecular barcoding that relied on unique molecular identifiers. In TCRdb, the public reads were trimmed at Q25 with fastp and aligned with MiXCR, with productive beta chains retained. Every CDR3 protein is listed once, alongside the most common genes and DNA of its rows. A total of 640,000 or so distinct CDR3 sequences appear in this sample, 16% of them only once. 1.1% of the sample is held by the ten biggest clonotypes.

This sample comprised PBMCs from the stem cell graft donor, obtained from the stem cell graft. The clonotype originates from a human donor who donated a stem cell graft to a child with acute myeloid leukemia. Recombination connected TRBV20-1 to TRBJ1-1, with a weak D call of TRBD1 (6 bases match). CDR3 protein: CSARDWGGPSGTEAFF. The sequenced DNA: TGCAGTGCTAGAGATTGGGGGGGCCCCAGTGGCACTGAAGCTTTCTTT.